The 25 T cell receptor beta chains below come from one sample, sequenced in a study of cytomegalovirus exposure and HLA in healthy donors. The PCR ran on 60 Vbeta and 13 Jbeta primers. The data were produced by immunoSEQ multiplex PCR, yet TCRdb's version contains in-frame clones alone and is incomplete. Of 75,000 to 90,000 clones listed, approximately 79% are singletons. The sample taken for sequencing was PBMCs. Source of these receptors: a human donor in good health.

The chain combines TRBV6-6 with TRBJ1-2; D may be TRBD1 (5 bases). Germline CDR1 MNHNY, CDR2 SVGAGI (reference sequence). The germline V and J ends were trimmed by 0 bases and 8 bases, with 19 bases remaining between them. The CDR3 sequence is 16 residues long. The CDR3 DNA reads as TGTGCCAGCAGTTACTCGCGGCGGGGCCGCTCGGAGGGCTACACCTTC. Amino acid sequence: CASSYSRRGRSEGYTF.

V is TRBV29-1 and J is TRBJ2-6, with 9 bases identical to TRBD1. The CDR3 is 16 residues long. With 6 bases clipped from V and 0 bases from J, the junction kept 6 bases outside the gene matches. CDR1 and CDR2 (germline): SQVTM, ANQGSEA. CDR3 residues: CSVAQGAVSGANVLTF. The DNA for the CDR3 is TGCAGCGTCGCACAGGGGGCCGTCTCTGGGGCCAACGTCCTGACTTTC.

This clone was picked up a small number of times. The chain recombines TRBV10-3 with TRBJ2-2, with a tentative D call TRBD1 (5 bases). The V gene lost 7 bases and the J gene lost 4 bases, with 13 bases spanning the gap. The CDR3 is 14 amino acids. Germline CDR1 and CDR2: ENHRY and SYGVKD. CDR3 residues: CAITARAGTGELFF. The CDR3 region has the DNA TGTGCCATCACGGCCAGGGCCGGCACCGGGGAGCTGTTTTTT.

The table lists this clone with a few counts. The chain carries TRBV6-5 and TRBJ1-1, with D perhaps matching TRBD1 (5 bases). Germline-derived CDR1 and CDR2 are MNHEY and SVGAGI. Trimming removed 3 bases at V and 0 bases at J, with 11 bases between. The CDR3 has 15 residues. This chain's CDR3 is CASSYTGGMNTEAFF. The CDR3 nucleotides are TGTGCCAGCAGTTATACGGGGGGAATGAACACTGAAGCTTTCTTT.

CDR3 region: CASSYGRGGDEQYF. DNA of the CDR3: TGTGCCAGCAGTTACGGGCGGGGAGGTGACGAGCAGTACTTC. The rearrangement joins TRBV6-6 to TRBJ2-7; maybe TRBD2 (6 bases). With 2 bases removed from V and 5 bases from J, the gap between germline ends came to 13 bases. In germline, CDR1 is MNHNY, CDR2 SVGAGI (reference sequence). The CDR3 runs to 14 residues.

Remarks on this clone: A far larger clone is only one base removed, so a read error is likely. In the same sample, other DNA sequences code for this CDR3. Here the CDR3 DNA reads TGCGCCAGCAGCCAAGACGGTGCACCTAATGAAAAACTGTTTTTT. Residues: CASSQDGAPNEKLFF. This rearrangement joins TRBV4-3 to TRBJ1-4; D is undetermined. This CDR3 region has 15 residues. Germline assignment: CDR1 LGHNA and CDR2 YSLEER. Trimming removed 0 bases from V and 3 bases from J, with 8 bases in between.

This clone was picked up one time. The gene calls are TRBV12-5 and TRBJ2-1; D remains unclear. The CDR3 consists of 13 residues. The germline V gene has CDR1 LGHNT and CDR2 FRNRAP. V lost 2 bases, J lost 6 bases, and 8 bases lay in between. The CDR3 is CASGLPPGNEQFF. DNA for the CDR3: TGTGCTAGTGGTTTGCCCCCGGGCAATGAGCAGTTCTTC.

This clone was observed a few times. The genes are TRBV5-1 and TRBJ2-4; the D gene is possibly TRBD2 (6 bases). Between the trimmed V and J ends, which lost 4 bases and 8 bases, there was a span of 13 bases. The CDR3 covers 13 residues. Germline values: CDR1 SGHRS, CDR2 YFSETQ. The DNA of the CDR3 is TGCGCCAGCAGCCCAGGGACTTCAGACATTCAGTACTTC. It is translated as CASSPGTSDIQYF.

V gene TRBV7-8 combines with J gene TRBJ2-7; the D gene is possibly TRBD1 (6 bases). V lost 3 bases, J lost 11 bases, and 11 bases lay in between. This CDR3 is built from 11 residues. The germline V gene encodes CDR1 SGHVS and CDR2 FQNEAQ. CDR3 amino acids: CASSFSGQKYF. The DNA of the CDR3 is TGTGCCAGCAGCTTCTCGGGACAAAAGTACTTC. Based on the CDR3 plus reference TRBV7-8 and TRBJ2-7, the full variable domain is GAGVSQSPRYKVAKRGQDVALRCDPISGHVSLFWYQQALGQGPEFLTYFQNEAQLDKSGLPSDRFFAERPEGSVSTLKIQRTQQEDSAVYLCASSFSGQKYFGPGTRLTVT.

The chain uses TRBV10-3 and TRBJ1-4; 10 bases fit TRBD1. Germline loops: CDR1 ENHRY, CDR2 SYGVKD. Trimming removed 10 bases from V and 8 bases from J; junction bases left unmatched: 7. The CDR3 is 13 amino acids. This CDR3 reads CATSPGQGEKLFF. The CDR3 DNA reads TGTGCCACATCACCGGGACAGGGGGAAAAACTGTTTTTT.

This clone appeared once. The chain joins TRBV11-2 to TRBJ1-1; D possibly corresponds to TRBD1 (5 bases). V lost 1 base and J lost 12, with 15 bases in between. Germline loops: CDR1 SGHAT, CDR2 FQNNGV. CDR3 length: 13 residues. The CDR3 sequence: CASSLGEGIGSFF. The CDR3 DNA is TGTGCCAGCAGCTTAGGGGAGGGGATCGGTTCTTTCTTT.

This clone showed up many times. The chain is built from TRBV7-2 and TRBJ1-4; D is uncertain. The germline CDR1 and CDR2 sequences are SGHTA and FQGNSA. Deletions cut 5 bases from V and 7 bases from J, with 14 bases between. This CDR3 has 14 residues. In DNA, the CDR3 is TGTGCCAGCAGCGTGCAGGCTCTGGGTGAAAAACTGTTTTTT. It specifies CASSVQALGEKLFF.

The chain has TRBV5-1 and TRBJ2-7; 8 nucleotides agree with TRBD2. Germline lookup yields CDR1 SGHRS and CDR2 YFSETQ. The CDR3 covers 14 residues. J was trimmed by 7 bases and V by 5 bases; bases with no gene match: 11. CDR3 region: CASSPGTRPLEQYF. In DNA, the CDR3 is TGCGCCAGCAGTCCCGGGACTAGACCCCTAGAGCAGTACTTC.

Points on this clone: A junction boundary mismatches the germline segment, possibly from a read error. The CDR3 region has the DNA TGTGCCAGCAGCCCATCGAACTATGGCTACCCCTTC. This encodes CASSPSNYGYPF. The V and J genes are TRBV2 and TRBJ1-2; no firm D call. The CDR3 consists of 12 residues. Germline V gives CDR1 SNHLY, CDR2 FYNNEI.

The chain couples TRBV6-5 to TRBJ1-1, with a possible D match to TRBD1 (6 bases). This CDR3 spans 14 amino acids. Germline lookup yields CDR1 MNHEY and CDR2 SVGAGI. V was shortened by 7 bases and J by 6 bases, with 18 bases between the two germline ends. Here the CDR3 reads CASKTGTRVAEAFF. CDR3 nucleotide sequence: TGTGCCAGCAAAACAGGGACGAGGGTGGCTGAAGCTTTCTTT.

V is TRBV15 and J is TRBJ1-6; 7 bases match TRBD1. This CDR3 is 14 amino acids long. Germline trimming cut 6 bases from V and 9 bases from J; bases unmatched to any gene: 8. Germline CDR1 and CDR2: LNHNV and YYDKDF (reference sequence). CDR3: CATSPDRAPSPLHF. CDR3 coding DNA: TGTGCCACCAGTCCCGACAGGGCGCCTTCACCCCTCCACTTT.

For the CDR3, the DNA is TGTGCCAGCAGCAATAGACTAGCGGGGGGATCGGATACGCAGTATTTT. It is translated as CASSNRLAGGSDTQYF. V gene TRBV5-4 combines with J gene TRBJ2-3; 13 nucleotides agree with TRBD2. Germline V gene lookup returns CDR1 SGHNT and CDR2 YYREEE (reference sequence). The junction had 8 bases not matched to a gene; V was cut back by 4 bases and J by 6 bases. CDR3 length: 16 amino acids.

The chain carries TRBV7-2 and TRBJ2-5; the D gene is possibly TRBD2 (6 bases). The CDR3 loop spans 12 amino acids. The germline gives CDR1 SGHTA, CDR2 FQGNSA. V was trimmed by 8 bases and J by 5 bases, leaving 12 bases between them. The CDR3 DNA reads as TGTGCCAGCCGAGCGGGCGGGGAGACCCAGTACTTC. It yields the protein CASRAGGETQYF.

The CDR3 DNA reads TGTGCCAGCAGTGAATCCAGGGGGGATAACACTGAAGCTTTCTTT. Protein product: CASSESRGDNTEAFF. V usage is TRBV2 and J usage is TRBJ1-1; 7 bases fit TRBD1. Germline assignment: CDR1 SNHLY and CDR2 FYNNEI. After removal of 2 bases from V and 2 bases from J, the junction contained 5 bases not matched to a gene. The CDR3 sequence is 15 residues long.

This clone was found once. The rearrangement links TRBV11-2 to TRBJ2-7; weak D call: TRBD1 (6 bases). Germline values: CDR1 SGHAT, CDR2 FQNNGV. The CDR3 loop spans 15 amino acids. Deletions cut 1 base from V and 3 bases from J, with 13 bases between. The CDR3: CASSLGTEAFYEQYF. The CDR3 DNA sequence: TGTGCCAGCAGCTTAGGGACAGAGGCCTTCTACGAGCAGTACTTC.

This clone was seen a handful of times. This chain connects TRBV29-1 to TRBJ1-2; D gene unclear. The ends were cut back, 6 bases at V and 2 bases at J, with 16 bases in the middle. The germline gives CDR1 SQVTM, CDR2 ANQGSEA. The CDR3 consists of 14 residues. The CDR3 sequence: CSVRGSGGNYGYTF. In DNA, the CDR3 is TGCAGCGTCAGAGGCTCAGGAGGGAACTATGGCTACACCTTC.

CDR3 nucleotides: TGTGCCAGCAGCTTCCGCGTAGAGGGCAATCAGCCCCAGCATTTT. This codes for CASSFRVEGNQPQHF. The V call is TRBV5-5, the J call TRBJ1-5; D ambiguous. Trimming took 2 bases from V and 2 from J, leaving 11 bases between them. The CDR3 length is 15 residues. Germline values: CDR1 SGHKS, CDR2 YYEKEE (reference sequence).

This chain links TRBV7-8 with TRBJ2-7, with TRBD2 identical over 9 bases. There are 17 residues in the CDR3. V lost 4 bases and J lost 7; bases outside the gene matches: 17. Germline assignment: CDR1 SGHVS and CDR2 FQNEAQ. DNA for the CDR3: TGTGCCAGCAGCTCAATACCCAGGGGACTAGCCCAGGGGGAGCAGTACTTC. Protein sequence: CASSSIPRGLAQGEQYF.

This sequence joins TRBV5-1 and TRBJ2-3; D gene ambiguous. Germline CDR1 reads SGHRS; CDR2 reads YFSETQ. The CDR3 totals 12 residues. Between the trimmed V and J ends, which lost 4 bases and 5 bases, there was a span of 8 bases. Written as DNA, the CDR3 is TGCGCCAGCAGCCTAGTGGGAGATACGCAGTATTTT. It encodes CASSLVGDTQYF.

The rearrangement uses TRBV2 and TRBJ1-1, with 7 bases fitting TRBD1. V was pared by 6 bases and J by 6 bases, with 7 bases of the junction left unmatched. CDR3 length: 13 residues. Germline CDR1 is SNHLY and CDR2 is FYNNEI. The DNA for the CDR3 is TGTGCCAGCAGGCCCACAGGGGTGGCTGAAGCTTTCTTT. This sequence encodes CASRPTGVAEAFF.